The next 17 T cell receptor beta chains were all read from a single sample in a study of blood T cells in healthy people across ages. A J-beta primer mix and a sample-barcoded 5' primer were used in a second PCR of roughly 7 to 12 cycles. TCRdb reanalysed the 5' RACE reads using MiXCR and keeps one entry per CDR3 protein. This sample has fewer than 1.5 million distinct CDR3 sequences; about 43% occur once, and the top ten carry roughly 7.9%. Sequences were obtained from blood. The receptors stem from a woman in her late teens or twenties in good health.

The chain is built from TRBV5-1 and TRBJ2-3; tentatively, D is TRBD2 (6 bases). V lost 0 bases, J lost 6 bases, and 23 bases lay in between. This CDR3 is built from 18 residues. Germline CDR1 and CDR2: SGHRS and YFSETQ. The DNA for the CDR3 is TGCGCCAGCAGCTTGGCGGCTGCGGGGTCGGGCCAGAGGGATACGCAGTATTTT. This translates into CASSLAAAGSGQRDTQYF. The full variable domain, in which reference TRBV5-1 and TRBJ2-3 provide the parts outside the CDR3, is KAGVTQTPRYLIKTRGQQVTLSCSPISGHRSVSWYQQTPGQGLQFLFEYFSETQRNKGNFPGRFSGRQFSNSRSEMNVSTLELGDSALYLCASSLAAAGSGQRDTQYFGPGTRLTVL.

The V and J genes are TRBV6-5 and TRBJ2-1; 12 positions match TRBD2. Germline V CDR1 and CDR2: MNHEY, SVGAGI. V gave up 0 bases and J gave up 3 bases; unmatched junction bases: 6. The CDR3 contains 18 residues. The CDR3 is CASSYSMTSGSNYNEQFF. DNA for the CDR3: TGTGCCAGCAGTTACTCGATGACTAGCGGGAGCAACTACAATGAGCAGTTCTTC.

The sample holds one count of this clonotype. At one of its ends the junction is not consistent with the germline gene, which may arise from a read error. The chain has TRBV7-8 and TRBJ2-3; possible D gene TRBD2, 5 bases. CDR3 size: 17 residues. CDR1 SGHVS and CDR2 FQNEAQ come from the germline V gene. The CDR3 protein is CASSPGRGSSRTDAQYF. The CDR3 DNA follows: TGTGCCAGCAGCCCCGGACGGGGTTCTTCCCGCACAGATGCGCAGTATTTT.

The CDR3: CASSQEGQASQPQHF. CDR3 nucleotides: TGCGCCAGCAGCCAGGAAGGGCAGGCTTCGCAGCCCCAGCATTTT. The chain employs TRBV5-1 and TRBJ1-5, with unresolved D. From germline, CDR1 is SGHRS and CDR2 YFSETQ. V dropped 4 bases and J dropped 7 bases, with 18 bases sitting between them. The CDR3 spans 15 residues.

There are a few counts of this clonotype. CDR3 DNA: TGCACCCACGCTAGCGGGGGTCACTCAAACATTCAGTACTTC. Translation: CTHASGGHSNIQYF. This chain connects TRBV20-1 to TRBJ2-4; 10 bases are a match to TRBD2. The length of the CDR3 is 14 residues. Germline V CDR1 and CDR2: DFQATT, SNEGSKA (reference sequence).

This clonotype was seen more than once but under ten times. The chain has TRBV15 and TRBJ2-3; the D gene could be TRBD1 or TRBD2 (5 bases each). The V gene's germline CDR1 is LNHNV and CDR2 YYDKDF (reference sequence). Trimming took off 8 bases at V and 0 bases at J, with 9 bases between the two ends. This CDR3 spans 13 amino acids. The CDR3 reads CATEGPSTDTQYF. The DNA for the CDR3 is TGTGCCACCGAGGGACCTAGCACAGATACGCAGTATTTT.

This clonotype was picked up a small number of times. The CDR3 spells CASSERGGGGIGYTF. In nucleotides, the CDR3 is TGTGCCAGCAGTGAACGTGGCGGGGGTGGCATAGGCTACACCTTC. V gene TRBV6-1 combines with J gene TRBJ1-2; a possible D gene is TRBD1 (5 bases). V lost 2 bases, J lost 8 bases, and 18 bases lay in between. The CDR3 loop spans 15 amino acids. Looked up from germline, CDR1 is MNHNS and CDR2 is SASEGT.

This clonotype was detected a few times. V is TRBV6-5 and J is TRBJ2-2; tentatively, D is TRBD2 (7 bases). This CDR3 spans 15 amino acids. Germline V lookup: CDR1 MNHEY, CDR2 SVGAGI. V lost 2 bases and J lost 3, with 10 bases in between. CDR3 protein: CASSYGGGHTGELFF. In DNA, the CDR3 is TGTGCCAGCAGTTACGGGGGGGGGCACACCGGGGAGCTGTTTTTT.

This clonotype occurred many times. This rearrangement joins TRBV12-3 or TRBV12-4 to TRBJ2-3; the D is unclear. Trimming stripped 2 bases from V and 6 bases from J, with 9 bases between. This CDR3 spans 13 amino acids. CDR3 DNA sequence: TGTGCCAGCAGTTTATCCGGCCTGGATACGCAGTATTTT. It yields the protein CASSLSGLDTQYF.

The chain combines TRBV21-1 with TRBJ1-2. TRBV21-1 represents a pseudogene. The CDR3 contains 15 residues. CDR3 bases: TGTGCCAGCAGCAAAATTGTCAGAGATTTATATGGCTACACCTTC. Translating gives CASSKIVRDLYGYTF.

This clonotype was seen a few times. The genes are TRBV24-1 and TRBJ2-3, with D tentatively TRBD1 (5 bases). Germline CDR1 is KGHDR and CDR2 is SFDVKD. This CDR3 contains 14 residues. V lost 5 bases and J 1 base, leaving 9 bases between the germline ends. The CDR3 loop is CATSGGRGTDTQYF. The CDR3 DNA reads TGTGCCACCAGTGGGGGCAGGGGCACAGATACGCAGTATTTT.

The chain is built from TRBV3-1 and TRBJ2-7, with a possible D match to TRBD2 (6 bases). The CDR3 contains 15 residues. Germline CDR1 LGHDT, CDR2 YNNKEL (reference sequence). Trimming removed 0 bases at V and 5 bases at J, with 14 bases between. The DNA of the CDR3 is TGTGCCAGCAGCCAAGAATGGGCGGGGTTGAACGAGCAGTACTTC. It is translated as CASSQEWAGLNEQYF.

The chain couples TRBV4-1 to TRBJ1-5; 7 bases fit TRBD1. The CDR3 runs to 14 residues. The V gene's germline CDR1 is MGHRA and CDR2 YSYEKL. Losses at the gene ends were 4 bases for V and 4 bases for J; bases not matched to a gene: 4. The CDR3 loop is CASSRGTENQPQHF. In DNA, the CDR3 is TGCGCCAGCAGCCGAGGGACAGAGAATCAGCCCCAGCATTTT.

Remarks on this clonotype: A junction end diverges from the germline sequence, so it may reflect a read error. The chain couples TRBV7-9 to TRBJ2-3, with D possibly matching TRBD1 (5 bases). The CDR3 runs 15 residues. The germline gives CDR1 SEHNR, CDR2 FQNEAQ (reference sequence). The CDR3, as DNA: TGTGCCAGCAGCTCCGACAGAACATCCACAGATACGCGGTATTTT. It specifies CASSSDRTSTDTRYF. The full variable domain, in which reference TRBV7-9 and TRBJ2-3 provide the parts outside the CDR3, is DTGVSQNPRHKITKRGQNVTFRCDPISEHNRLYWYRQTLGQGPEFLTYFQNEAQLEKSRLLSDRFSAERPKGSFSTLEIQRTEQGDSAMYLCASSSDRTSTDTRYFGPGTRLTVL.

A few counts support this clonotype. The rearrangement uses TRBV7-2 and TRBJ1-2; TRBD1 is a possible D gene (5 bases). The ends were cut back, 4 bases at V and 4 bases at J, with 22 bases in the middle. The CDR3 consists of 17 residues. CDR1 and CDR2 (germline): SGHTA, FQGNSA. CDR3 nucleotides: TGTGCCAGCAGCTCGCCTTCGACTGTGCTTGGGGGCTATGGCTACACCTTC. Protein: CASSSPSTVLGGYGYTF.

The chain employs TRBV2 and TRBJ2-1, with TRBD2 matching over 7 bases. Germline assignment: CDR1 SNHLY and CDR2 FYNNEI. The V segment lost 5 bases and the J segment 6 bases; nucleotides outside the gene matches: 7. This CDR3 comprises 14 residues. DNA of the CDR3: TGTGCCAGCAGTCCTGCGGGGGTGTTCAATGAGCAGTTCTTC. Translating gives CASSPAGVFNEQFF.

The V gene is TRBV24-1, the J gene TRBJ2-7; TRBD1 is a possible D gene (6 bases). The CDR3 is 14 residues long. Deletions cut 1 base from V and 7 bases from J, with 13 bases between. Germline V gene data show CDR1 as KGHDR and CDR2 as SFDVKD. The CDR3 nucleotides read TGTGCCACCAGTGATTTTGGCAGGGACAATGAGCAGTACTTC. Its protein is CATSDFGRDNEQYF.